This T cell receptor beta chain was identified in a study of neoadjuvant nivolumab and ipilimumab in lung cancer. With 10 bases clipped from V and 4 bases from J, the junction kept 10 bases outside the gene matches. This CDR3 has 13 residues. CDR1 and CDR2 from the germline V gene are MDHEN and SYDVKM. Here immunoSEQ multiplex PCR was the method, and the copy in TCRdb shows in-frame clones only, minus some. The sample includes 10,000 to 15,000 clones, around two thirds of them seen just once. The chain combines TRBV28 with TRBJ2-7; TRBD2 matches at 7 bases. This material consisted of peripheral blood, taken after neoadjuvant nivolumab, alone or with ipilimumab, at or shortly before surgery. This sequence originates from an adult with non-small cell lung cancer. The CDR3 here is CATGEGRGYEQYF. CDR3 nucleotide sequence: TGTGCCACCGGGGAGGGGCGGGGGTACGAGCAGTACTTC. Variable domain in full (rest from reference TRBV28 and TRBJ2-7): DVKVTQSSRYLVKRTGEKVFLECVQDMDHENMFWYRQDPGLGLRLIYFSYDVKMKEKGDIPEGYSVSREKKERFSLILESASTNQTSMYLCATGEGRGYEQYFGPGTRLTVT.